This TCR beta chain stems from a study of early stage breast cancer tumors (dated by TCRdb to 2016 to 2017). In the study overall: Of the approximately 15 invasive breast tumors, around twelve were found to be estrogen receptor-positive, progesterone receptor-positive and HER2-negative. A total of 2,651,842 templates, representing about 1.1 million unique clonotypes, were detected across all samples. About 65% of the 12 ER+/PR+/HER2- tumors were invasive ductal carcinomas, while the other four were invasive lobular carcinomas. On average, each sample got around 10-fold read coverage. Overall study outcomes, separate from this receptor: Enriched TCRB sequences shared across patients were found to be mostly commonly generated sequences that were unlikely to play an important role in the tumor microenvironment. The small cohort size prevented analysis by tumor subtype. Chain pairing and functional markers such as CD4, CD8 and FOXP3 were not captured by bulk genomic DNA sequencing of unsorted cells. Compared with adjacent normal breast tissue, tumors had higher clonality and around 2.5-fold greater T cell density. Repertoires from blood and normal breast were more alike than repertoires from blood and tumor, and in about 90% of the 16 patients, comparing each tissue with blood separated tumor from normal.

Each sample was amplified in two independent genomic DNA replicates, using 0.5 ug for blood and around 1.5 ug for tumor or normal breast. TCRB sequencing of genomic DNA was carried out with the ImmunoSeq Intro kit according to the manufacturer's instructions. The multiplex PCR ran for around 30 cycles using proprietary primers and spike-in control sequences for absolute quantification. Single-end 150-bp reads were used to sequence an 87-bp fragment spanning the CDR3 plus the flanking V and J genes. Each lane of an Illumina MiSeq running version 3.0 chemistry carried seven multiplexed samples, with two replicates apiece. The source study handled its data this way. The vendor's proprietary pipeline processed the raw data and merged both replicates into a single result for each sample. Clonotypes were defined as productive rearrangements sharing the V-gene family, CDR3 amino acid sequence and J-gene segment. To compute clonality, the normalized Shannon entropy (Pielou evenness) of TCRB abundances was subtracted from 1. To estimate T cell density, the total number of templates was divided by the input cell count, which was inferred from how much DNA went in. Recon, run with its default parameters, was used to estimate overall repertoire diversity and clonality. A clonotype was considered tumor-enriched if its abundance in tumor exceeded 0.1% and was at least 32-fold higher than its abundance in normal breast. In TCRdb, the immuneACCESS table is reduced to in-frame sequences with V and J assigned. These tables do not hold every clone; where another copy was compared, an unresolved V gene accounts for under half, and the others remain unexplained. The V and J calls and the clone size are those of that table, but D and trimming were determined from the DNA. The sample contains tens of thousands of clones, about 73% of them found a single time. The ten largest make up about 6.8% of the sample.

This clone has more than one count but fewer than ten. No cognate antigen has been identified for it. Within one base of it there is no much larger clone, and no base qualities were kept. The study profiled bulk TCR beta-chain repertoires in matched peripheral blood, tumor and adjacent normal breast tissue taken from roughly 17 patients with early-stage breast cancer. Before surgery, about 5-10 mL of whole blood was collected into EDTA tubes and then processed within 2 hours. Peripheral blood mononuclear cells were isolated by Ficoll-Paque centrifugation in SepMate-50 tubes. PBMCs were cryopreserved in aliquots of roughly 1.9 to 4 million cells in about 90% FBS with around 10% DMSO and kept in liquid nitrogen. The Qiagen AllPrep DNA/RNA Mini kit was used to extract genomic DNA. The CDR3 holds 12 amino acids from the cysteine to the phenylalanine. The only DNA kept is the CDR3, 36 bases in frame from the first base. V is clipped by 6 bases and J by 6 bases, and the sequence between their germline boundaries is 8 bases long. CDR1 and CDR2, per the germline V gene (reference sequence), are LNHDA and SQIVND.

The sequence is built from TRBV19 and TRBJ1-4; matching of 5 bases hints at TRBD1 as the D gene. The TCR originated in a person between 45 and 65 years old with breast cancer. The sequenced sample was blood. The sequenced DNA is TGTGCCAGTAGCAGGGTGGATGAAAAACTGTTTTTT. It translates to CASSRVDEKLFF.